The 11 T cell receptor beta chains in this list originate from one sample, sequenced in a study of T cell changes during pregnancy in multiple sclerosis. TCRdb's table, derived via immunoSEQ multiplex PCR, lists solely in-frame clones and lacks some. The sample gives roughly 69,000 clones, roughly 90% of which show up once; 0.29% is in the top ten. Sequences were derived from CD4+ T cells from peripheral blood mononuclear cells, sampled in the third trimester of pregnancy. Receptors were obtained from a female donor in good health, enrolled as a control in a pregnancy study.

This chain connects TRBV2 to TRBJ1-5; no clear D gene. CDR1 and CDR2 (germline): SNHLY, FYNNEI. V dropped 8 bases and J dropped 4 bases, with 12 bases sitting between them. The CDR3 runs 13 residues. CDR3 protein: CASSGLNNQPQHF. CDR3 sequence (DNA): TGTGCCAGCTCCGGACTCAATAATCAGCCCCAGCATTTT. The whole variable domain, filled in from reference TRBV2 and TRBJ1-5, reads EPEVTQTPSHQVTQMGQEVILRCVPISNHLYFYWYRQILGQKVEFLVSFYNNEISEKSEIFDDQFSVERPDGSNFTLKIRSTKLEDSAMYFCASSGLNNQPQHFGDGTRLSIL.

This rearrangement joins TRBV4-3 to TRBJ2-7; possible D gene TRBD2, 5 bases. The ends were cut back, 3 bases at V and 2 bases at J, with 14 bases in the middle. This CDR3 is built from 15 residues. Germline loops: CDR1 LGHNA, CDR2 YSLEER. CDR3 sequence (DNA): TGCGCCAGCAGCCAGGGCGTGAGGGCAACCTACGAGCAGTACTTC. Its translation is CASSQGVRATYEQYF.

V is TRBV13 and J is TRBJ1-2; TRBD1 might be the D (6 bases). The CDR3 has 14 residues. Germline lookup yields CDR1 PRHDT and CDR2 FYEKMQ (reference sequence). V was cut by 5 bases and J by 1 base, with 11 bases left in between. DNA for the CDR3: TGTGCCAGCAGCGTGGGACATATTAACTATGGCTACACCTTC. This gives the protein CASSVGHINYGYTF.

This CDR3 reads CASSPGQGTSANYGYTF. The CDR3 DNA reads TGTGCCAGCAGCCCGGGACAGGGGACATCGGCTAACTATGGCTACACCTTC. The J gene is TRBJ1-2, the V gene TRBV4-2; TRBD1 matches 10 bases. The CDR3 spans 17 residues. The germline V gene encodes CDR1 LGHNA and CDR2 YNFKEQ. J lost 0 bases, V lost 4 bases, and 8 bases had no gene match.

The chain is built from TRBV7-2 and TRBJ2-7, with no clear D. CDR1 SGHTA and CDR2 FQGNSA come from the germline V gene. This CDR3 region has 14 residues. V lost 1 base and J lost 7, with 14 bases in between. The CDR3: CASSLEVRGREQYF. The DNA for the CDR3 is TGTGCCAGCAGCTTAGAGGTCAGAGGTCGTGAGCAGTACTTC. Variable domain in full (rest from reference TRBV7-2 and TRBJ2-7): GAGVSQSPSNKVTEKGKDVELRCDPISGHTALYWYRQSLGQGLEFLIYFQGNSAPDKSGLPSDRFSAERTGGSVSTLTIQRTQQEDSAVYLCASSLEVRGREQYFGPGTRLTVT.

The chain has TRBV16 and TRBJ2-2; D perhaps matches TRBD1 (5 bases). V lost 2 bases, J lost 4 bases, and 8 bases lay in between. The CDR3 runs to 14 residues. From germline, CDR1 is KGHSY and CDR2 FQNENV. CDR3 sequence (DNA): TGTGCCAGCAGCCAAAACAGGATCACCGGGGAGCTGTTTTTT. It encodes CASSQNRITGELFF.

The chain carries TRBV5-5 and TRBJ2-5; 8 bases line up with TRBD1. Germline lookup yields CDR1 SGHKS and CDR2 YYEKEE (reference sequence). The CDR3 runs 16 residues. The junction had 9 bases not matched to a gene; V was cut back by 0 bases and J by 5 bases. CDR3 DNA sequence: TGTGCCAGCAGCTTGGCCGGGACAGGAGGGGTGGAGACCCAGTACTTC. It specifies CASSLAGTGGVETQYF.

This clone was found once. This chain uses TRBV5-1 with TRBJ2-5, with a weak D call TRBD1 (6 bases). CDR3 length: 16 amino acids. Between the trimmed V and J ends, which lost 3 bases and 4 bases, there was a span of 19 bases. Germline values: CDR1 SGHRS, CDR2 YFSETQ. The DNA of the CDR3 is TGCGCCAGCAGCTCAGATTCAAGGGGGTTAGGAGAGACCCAGTACTTC. Translated, it gives CASSSDSRGLGETQYF.

This clone is a singleton in its sample. J is TRBJ1-1 and V is TRBV4-3; 7 positions match TRBD1. Germline V CDR1 and CDR2: LGHNA, YSLEER. The CDR3 contains 15 residues. The junction had 5 bases not matched to a gene; V was cut back by 0 bases and J by 4 bases. CDR3 DNA: TGCGCCAGCAGCCAAGACAGGGGGATAACCACTGAAGCTTTCTTT. Protein product: CASSQDRGITTEAFF.

This clone was observed once. The chain has TRBV5-4 and TRBJ2-3; 7 bases match TRBD2. The V gene end was trimmed by 7 bases and the J gene end by 3 bases; junction bases not matched to a gene: 5. This CDR3 comprises 13 residues. From germline, CDR1 is SGHNT and CDR2 YYREEE (reference sequence). CDR3: CASRRGGTDTQYF. DNA of the CDR3: TGTGCCAGCCGACGCGGGGGAACAGATACGCAGTATTTT.

This sequence joins TRBV4-3 and TRBJ1-4, with no clear D. With 1 base removed from V and 4 bases from J, the gap between germline ends came to 10 bases. The CDR3 is made up of 15 amino acids. Germline V gene data show CDR1 as LGHNA and CDR2 as YSLEER. The CDR3 bases are TGCGCCAGCAGCCAAGTTCTAGGCTTTAATGAAAAACTGTTTTTT. Residues: CASSQVLGFNEKLFF.